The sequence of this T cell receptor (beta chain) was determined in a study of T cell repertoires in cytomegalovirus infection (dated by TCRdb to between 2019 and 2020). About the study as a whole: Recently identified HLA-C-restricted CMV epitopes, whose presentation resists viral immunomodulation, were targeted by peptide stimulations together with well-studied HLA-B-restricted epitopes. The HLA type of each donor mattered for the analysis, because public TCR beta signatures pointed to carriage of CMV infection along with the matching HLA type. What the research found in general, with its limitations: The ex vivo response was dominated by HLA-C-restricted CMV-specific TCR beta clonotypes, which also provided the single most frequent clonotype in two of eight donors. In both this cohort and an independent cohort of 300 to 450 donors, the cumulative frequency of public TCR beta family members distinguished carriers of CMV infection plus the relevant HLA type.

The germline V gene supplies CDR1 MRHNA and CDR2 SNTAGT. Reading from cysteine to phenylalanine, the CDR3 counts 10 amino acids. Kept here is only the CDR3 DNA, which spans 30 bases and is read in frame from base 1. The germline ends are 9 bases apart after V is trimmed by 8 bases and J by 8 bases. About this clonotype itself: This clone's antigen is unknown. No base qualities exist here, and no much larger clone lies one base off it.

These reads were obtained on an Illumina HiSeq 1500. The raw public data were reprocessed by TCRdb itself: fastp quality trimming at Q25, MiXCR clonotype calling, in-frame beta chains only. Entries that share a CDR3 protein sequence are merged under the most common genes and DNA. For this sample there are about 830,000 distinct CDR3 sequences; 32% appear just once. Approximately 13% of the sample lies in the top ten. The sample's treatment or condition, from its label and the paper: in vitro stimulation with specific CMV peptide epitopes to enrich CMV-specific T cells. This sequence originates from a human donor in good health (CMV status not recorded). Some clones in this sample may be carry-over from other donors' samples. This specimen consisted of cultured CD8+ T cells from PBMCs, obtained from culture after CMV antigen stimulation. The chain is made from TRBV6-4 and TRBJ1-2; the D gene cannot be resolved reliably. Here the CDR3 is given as CASGLGGYTF. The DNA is TGTGCCAGCGGCCTGGGCGGCTACACCTTC.